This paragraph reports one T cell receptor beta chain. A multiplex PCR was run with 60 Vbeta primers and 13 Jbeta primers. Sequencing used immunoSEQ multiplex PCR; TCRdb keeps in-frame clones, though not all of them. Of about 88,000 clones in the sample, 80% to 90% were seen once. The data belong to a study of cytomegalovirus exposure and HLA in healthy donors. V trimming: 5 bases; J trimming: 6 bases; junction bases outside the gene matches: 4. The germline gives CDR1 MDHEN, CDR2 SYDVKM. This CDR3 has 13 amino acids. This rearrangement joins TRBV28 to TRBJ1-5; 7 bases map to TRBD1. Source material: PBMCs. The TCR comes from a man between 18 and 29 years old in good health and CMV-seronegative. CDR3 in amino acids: CASSPGTVQPQHF. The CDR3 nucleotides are TGTGCCAGCAGTCCCGGGACAGTTCAGCCCCAGCATTTT.